A single sample is the source of the 26 T cell receptor beta chains below, sequenced in a study of T cell responses to AZD1222 COVID-19 vaccine (dated by TCRdb to about 2021). Library construction relied on the immunoSEQ multiplex PCR assay. TCRdb holds this immuneACCESS table with in-frame rearrangements only. Some clones are missing; in checked studies, unresolved V genes explain under half, and the rest has no known cause. The sample yields tens of thousands of clones; approximately 90% were counted once. The ten most abundant clones make up under 35% of the sample. Per the publication, the time point label means: baseline before first vaccination. Source: peripheral blood, taken on day 0 of AZD1222 vaccination. The receptors here all came from an adult in good health.

This chain links TRBV7-9 with TRBJ1-2; 9 bases agree with TRBD1. The junction had 10 bases not matched to a gene; V was cut back by 5 bases and J by 3 bases. CDR3 length: 16 residues. Germline V CDR1 and CDR2: SEHNR, FQNEAQ (reference sequence). The CDR3 DNA is TGTGCCAGCAGCGCAACACAGGGGGCGCATGACTATGGCTACACCTTC. Its translation: CASSATQGAHDYGYTF.

This CDR3 reads CASSEESGSSYEQYF. In DNA, the CDR3 is TGTGCCAGCAGTGAAGAGAGCGGGAGTTCTTACGAGCAGTACTTC. The genes are TRBV6-1 and TRBJ2-7, with 8 bases fitting TRBD2. Germline V lookup: CDR1 MNHNS, CDR2 SASEGT. The V and J ends lost 1 base and 4 bases, in that order; junction bases with no gene match: 6. CDR3 length equals 15 residues.

V and J are TRBV5-1 and TRBJ2-7, with D perhaps matching TRBD1 (6 bases). V was trimmed by 0 bases and J by 3 bases, leaving 10 bases between them. CDR3 length: 14 amino acids. Germline CDR1 and CDR2: SGHRS and YFSETQ. The CDR3 spells CASSLEQGIYEQYF. As DNA, the CDR3 is TGCGCCAGCAGCTTGGAACAGGGTATCTACGAGCAGTACTTC.

The rearrangement links TRBV27 to TRBJ2-3; D might be TRBD1 or TRBD2, each matching 5 bases. The germline V gene has CDR1 MNHEY and CDR2 SMNVEV (reference sequence). V lost 3 bases and J lost 0, with 16 bases in between. The CDR3 sequence is 17 residues long. The CDR3 DNA sequence: TGTGCCAGCAGTTTTTCCCCGGGACGGGCTAGCACAGATACGCAGTATTTT. Its translation is CASSFSPGRASTDTQYF.

The chain links TRBV4-1 to TRBJ2-7; 9 bases align to TRBD1. The V and J ends lost 2 bases and 5 bases, in that order; junction bases with no gene match: 1. This CDR3 contains 13 residues. The germline gives CDR1 MGHRA, CDR2 YSYEKL. CDR3 sequence reads: CASSQRTGDEQYF. As DNA, the CDR3 is TGCGCCAGCAGCCAAAGGACAGGGGACGAGCAGTACTTC.

The genes are TRBV6-2 or TRBV6-3 and TRBJ2-1, with TRBD1 identical over 8 bases. The V gene end was trimmed by 2 bases and the J gene end by 2 bases; junction bases not matched to a gene: 2. Germline assignment: CDR1 MNHEY and CDR2 SVGEGT. This CDR3 contains 15 residues. CDR3 bases: TGTGCCAGCAGTTACGGACAGGGTGCCTACAATGAGCAGTTCTTC. Amino acid sequence: CASSYGQGAYNEQFF.

The chain has TRBV6-5 and TRBJ2-7, with D possibly TRBD1 on 6 matching bases. Germline CDR1 MNHEY, CDR2 SVGAGI. Trimming shortened V by 6 bases and J by 0 bases, and 15 bases separated the two germline ends. The CDR3 is 15 residues long. CDR3 region: CASRTYRDSSYEQYF. The CDR3 nucleotides read TGTGCCAGCAGAACCTACAGGGATAGCTCCTACGAGCAGTACTTC.

V usage is TRBV2 and J usage is TRBJ1-1; the D is unclear. Trimming left V 4 bases short and J 2 bases short, with 8 bases between. In germline, CDR1 is SNHLY, CDR2 FYNNEI. The length of the CDR3 is 13 residues. Here the CDR3 DNA reads TGTGCCAGCAGTGCCGACATCAACACTGAAGCTTTCTTT. It encodes CASSADINTEAFF.

V is TRBV21-1 and J is TRBJ2-5; the table's D call of TRBD2 was not tested on the DNA. TRBV21-1 is recorded as a pseudogene. CDR3 length: 17 amino acids. As DNA, the CDR3 is TGTGCCAGCAGCAAAGTGGCGAGCGGGAGGTACCAAGAGACCCAGTACTTC. Protein sequence: CASSKVASGRYQETQYF.

The chain couples TRBV5-4 to TRBJ2-1, with TRBD1 matching 7 bases. CDR1 SGHNT and CDR2 YYREEE come from the germline V gene (reference sequence). The ends lost 0 bases at V and 3 bases at J; junction bases unmatched: 3. The CDR3 is 15 amino acids. The CDR3 loop reads CASSLVGTDYNEQFF. DNA of the CDR3: TGTGCCAGCAGCTTGGTCGGGACAGACTACAATGAGCAGTTCTTC.

The rearrangement uses TRBV24-1 and TRBJ2-7, with D possibly TRBD1 on 6 matching bases. CDR3 size: 12 residues. The ends were cut back, 3 bases at V and 6 bases at J, with 8 bases in the middle. The germline V gene encodes CDR1 KGHDR and CDR2 SFDVKD. Here the CDR3 reads CATSDQGREQYF. CDR3 in DNA: TGTGCCACCAGTGATCAGGGGCGCGAGCAGTACTTC.

This sequence joins TRBV19 and TRBJ1-2; tentative D call: TRBD1 (6 bases). Deletions cut 5 bases from V and 7 bases from J, with 14 bases between. This CDR3 is built from 13 residues. CDR1 LNHDA and CDR2 SQIVND come from the germline V gene (reference sequence). The CDR3 loop reads CASSSRQVGGYTF. In nucleotides, the CDR3 is TGTGCCAGTAGTTCCAGACAGGTTGGTGGCTACACCTTC.

The rearrangement links TRBV7-9 to TRBJ2-7, with a weak D call TRBD2 (6 bases). Germline CDR1 reads SEHNR; CDR2 reads FQNEAQ (reference sequence). V was cut by 5 bases and J by 5 bases, with 25 bases left in between. CDR3 size: 17 residues. The CDR3: CASSQGTSRGSGDEQYF. The CDR3 nucleotides are TGTGCCAGCAGCCAAGGAACCTCCCGAGGGTCGGGAGACGAGCAGTACTTC.

The chain carries TRBV2 and TRBJ1-1; TRBD1 aligns across 11 bases. With V trimmed by 6 bases and J by 4 bases, 7 bases remained unmatched. This CDR3 has 15 amino acids. In germline, CDR1 is SNHLY, CDR2 FYNNEI. CDR3 nucleotides: TGTGCCAGCAGCCCCAGGGGGACAGGGGGCACTGAAGCTTTCTTT. It is translated as CASSPRGTGGTEAFF.

This chain links TRBV5-1 with TRBJ2-2; D unclear. This CDR3 comprises 15 residues. Germline V CDR1 and CDR2: SGHRS, YFSETQ. Trimming took 5 bases from V and 8 from J, leaving 19 bases between them. CDR3 sequence reads: CASSSTGSRAGELFF. The CDR3 DNA follows: TGCGCCAGCAGTTCGACCGGGTCCCGGGCGGGGGAGCTGTTTTTT.

The V and J genes are TRBV19 and TRBJ2-1; D unclear. CDR1 and CDR2 from the germline V gene are LNHDA and SQIVND (reference sequence). The length of the CDR3 is 13 residues. V was trimmed by 6 bases and J by 14 bases, leaving 20 bases between them. The CDR3 nucleotides are TGTGCCAGTAGGGTCAATAGCTCGTGGCGGAAGTTCTTC. Protein sequence: CASRVNSSWRKFF. Drawing the rest from reference TRBV19 and TRBJ2-1, the complete variable domain is DGGITQSPKYLFRKEGQNVTLSCEQNLNHDAMYWYRQDPGQGLRLIYYSQIVNDFQKGDIAEGYSVSREKKESFPLTVTSAQKNPTAFYLCASRVNSSWRKFFGPGTRLTVL.

The chain combines TRBV4-2 with TRBJ1-1; D remains unclear. The CDR3 totals 14 residues. Looked up from germline, CDR1 is LGHNA and CDR2 is YNFKEQ. V was clipped by 1 base and J by 0 bases, with 6 bases between them. The CDR3 reads CASSQGGVNTEAFF. The CDR3 DNA reads as TGTGCCAGCAGCCAAGGCGGCGTGAACACTGAAGCTTTCTTT.

The chain joins TRBV28 to TRBJ2-5; D gene uncertain. Trimming removed 2 bases from V and 5 bases from J, with 9 bases in between. The CDR3 contains 13 residues. Germline V gene data show CDR1 as MDHEN and CDR2 as SYDVKM. The CDR3 region has the DNA TGTGCCAGCAGTTTACGACCGTGGGAGACCCAGTACTTC. Protein sequence: CASSLRPWETQYF.

The rearrangement links TRBV9 to TRBJ2-1; TRBD2 matches at 16 bases. Germline V gives CDR1 SGDLS, CDR2 YYNGEE. Trimming cost V 5 bases and J 5 bases; bases outside gene matches: 10. The CDR3 has 18 amino acids. The CDR3 sequence: CASSEPGLAGGPNNEQFF. In nucleotides, the CDR3 is TGTGCCAGCAGTGAACCGGGACTAGCGGGAGGGCCCAACAATGAGCAGTTCTTC.

The chain uses TRBV27 and TRBJ1-2; maybe TRBD1 (6 bases). Trimming stripped 5 bases from V and 4 bases from J, with 17 bases between. CDR3 size: 15 residues. The germline V gene has CDR1 MNHEY and CDR2 SMNVEV (reference sequence). The CDR3 protein is CASSKDNRVFYGYTF. The CDR3 DNA reads as TGTGCCAGCAGTAAAGACAACAGGGTCTTCTATGGCTACACCTTC.

This rearrangement joins TRBV27 to TRBJ1-2; 8 bases line up with TRBD1. Looked up from germline, CDR1 is MNHEY and CDR2 is SMNVEV (reference sequence). The ends lost 2 bases at V and 2 bases at J; junction bases unmatched: 4. The CDR3 loop spans 15 amino acids. The CDR3 DNA follows: TGTGCCAGCAGTTTAACCCCAGGGGGCAACTATGGCTACACCTTC. This gives the protein CASSLTPGGNYGYTF.

The V call is TRBV5-6, the J call TRBJ1-1; D gene ambiguous. The V end lost 1 base, the J end lost 3 bases, and 7 bases lay between the germline ends. This CDR3 comprises 13 residues. Germline lookup yields CDR1 SGHDT and CDR2 YYEEEE. The CDR3: CASSLKRDTEAFF. CDR3 nucleotides: TGTGCCAGCAGCTTGAAAAGGGACACTGAAGCTTTCTTT.

This clone was found a few times. The chain combines TRBV29-1 with TRBJ1-5; 8 bases fit TRBD1. Losses at the gene ends were 6 bases for V and 0 bases for J; bases not matched to a gene: 4. The CDR3 has 14 residues. CDR1 is SQVTM, CDR2 ANQGSEA, per germline. CDR3 amino acids: CSVQGGYSNQPQHF. The CDR3, as DNA: TGCAGCGTACAGGGGGGGTATAGCAATCAGCCCCAGCATTTT.

The genes are TRBV5-5 and TRBJ2-5; D gene uncertain. The ends were cut back, 2 bases at V and 5 bases at J, with 7 bases in the middle. Germline V gives CDR1 SGHKS, CDR2 YYEKEE (reference sequence). The CDR3 runs 12 residues. The CDR3 here is CASSFQSETQYF. The CDR3 coding sequence is TGTGCCAGCAGCTTTCAGTCGGAGACCCAGTACTTC.

In this sample, this clone turned up once. The chain links TRBV7-2 to TRBJ2-1; D gene uncertain. Trimming cost V 3 bases and J 3 bases, with 6 bases left between them. In germline, CDR1 is SGHTA, CDR2 FQGNSA. The CDR3 spans 13 residues. The CDR3 reads CASSFGVYNEQFF. CDR3 DNA: TGTGCCAGCAGCTTTGGCGTCTACAATGAGCAGTTCTTC.

The CDR3 sequence is CASSSSSDPLHF. CDR3 bases: TGTGCCAGCAGCTCTTCTAGTGACCCCCTCCACTTT. The J gene is TRBJ1-6, the V gene TRBV7-9; D is uncertain. Trimming took 4 bases from V and 13 from J, leaving 11 bases between them. This CDR3 region has 12 residues. The germline V gene has CDR1 SEHNR and CDR2 FQNEAQ (reference sequence). Full variable domain (remainder filled in from reference TRBV7-9 and TRBJ1-6): DTGVSQNPRHKITKRGQNVTFRCDPISEHNRLYWYRQTLGQGPEFLTYFQNEAQLEKSRLLSDRFSAERPKGSFSTLEIQRTEQGDSAMYLCASSSSSDPLHFGNGTRLTVT.